This T cell receptor (beta chain) is from a study of shared clonotypes between healthy human individuals. Every contributor of samples was a Caucasian grown-up residing in Nashville, Tennessee. The CDR3 runs to 14 residues. V shed 0 bases, J shed 9 bases, and the junction held 4 bases outside the gene matches. The germline V gene encodes CDR1 MGHRA and CDR2 YSYEKL. Data came from immunoSEQ multiplex PCR; TCRdb stores just in-frame clones and leaves some out. This sample has 2 million to 2.5 million clones, with 95% found just once. With respect to this clone: Antigen specificity is unknown.

Study-level findings and limits: Of the naive CD4 clonotypes, about 5.4% were shared across a handful of donors. It was anticipated that sequencing depth would influence how many clonotypes donors shared.

Sequencing was carried out using naive CD4+ T cells sorted from blood. The sample's subset: CD45RA+ positively selected. This receptor was taken from a man aged 18 to 29 in good health. The chain has TRBV4-1 and TRBJ2-4; 8 nucleotides align to TRBD2. CDR3 in DNA: TGCGCCAGCAGCCAAGATGGGGCGGGGGGCATTCAGTACTTC. This encodes CASSQDGAGGIQYF.